These 13 T cell receptor beta chains came from one sample sequenced in a study of cytomegalovirus exposure and HLA in healthy donors. In the PCR, 60 Vbeta and 13 Jbeta primers were used. Assay: immunoSEQ multiplex PCR; the TCRdb copy retains only in-frame clones and omits some. Seen here are roughly 100,000 clones, 65% to 85% observed once, and the top ten hold over 5%. Specimen: PBMCs. The receptors here all came from a man aged 18 to 35 in good health and CMV-seronegative.

The CDR3 nucleotides are TGTGCCAGCAGCACCGAACAGGGAATAGGCACTGAAGCTTTCTTT. Amino acids: CASSTEQGIGTEAFF. This chain links TRBV7-2 with TRBJ1-1; D is possibly TRBD1 (6 bases). The germline V gene encodes CDR1 SGHTA and CDR2 FQGNSA. The CDR3 is 15 amino acids. V lost 5 bases to trimming and J lost 4 bases, with 17 bases between them.

This rearrangement joins TRBV29-1 to TRBJ2-7; 10 nucleotides align to TRBD2. The CDR3 runs to 13 residues. Germline values: CDR1 SQVTM, CDR2 ANQGSEA. Germline trimming cut 4 bases from V and 3 bases from J; bases unmatched to any gene: 3. CDR3 DNA sequence: TGCAGCGTTGTTGGACTAGCGGACTACGAGCAGTACTTC. It codes for CSVVGLADYEQYF.

This clone was observed once. The V and J genes are TRBV30 and TRBJ2-7; 10 bases align to TRBD1. J gave up 3 bases and V 4 bases, and 12 bases lay outside the gene matches. CDR3 length equals 16 residues. The germline gives CDR1 GTSNPN, CDR2 SVGIG (reference sequence). The CDR3: CAWTPRGDRGRYEQYF. CDR3 coding DNA: TGTGCCTGGACCCCCCGGGGGGACAGGGGTCGCTACGAGCAGTACTTC.

The V gene is TRBV29-1, the J gene TRBJ2-3; 9 positions match TRBD2. The CDR3 has 14 residues. V lost 2 bases to trimming and J lost 6 bases; unmatched junction nucleotides: 6. CDR1 and CDR2 from the germline V gene are SQVTM and ANQGSEA. CDR3 sequence (DNA): TGCAGCGTTGAAAGAGCGGGAGGATCGGATACGCAGTATTTT. Encoded protein: CSVERAGGSDTQYF.

The V call is TRBV18, the J call TRBJ1-1; 8 bases match TRBD1. The CDR3 spans 16 residues. Germline loops: CDR1 KGHSH, CDR2 LQKENI. Trimming removed 2 bases from V and 4 bases from J; junction bases left unmatched: 9. CDR3 nucleotide sequence: TGTGCCAGCTCACCAAACCCGCAGGGGGCGAGCACTGAAGCTTTCTTT. Translating it yields CASSPNPQGASTEAFF.

The CDR3 reads CASSLRQAIINNEQFF. The DNA of the CDR3 is TGTGCCAGCAGCTTGCGGCAGGCGATTATCAACAATGAGCAGTTCTTC. The genes are TRBV5-8 and TRBJ2-1, with unresolved D. The CDR3 consists of 16 residues. Germline V CDR1 and CDR2: SGHTS, YDEGEE. The germline V and J ends were trimmed by 1 base and 5 bases, with 16 bases remaining between them. The full variable domain, with the rest looked up from reference TRBV5-8 and TRBJ2-1, is EAGVTQSPTHLIKTRGQQATLRCSPISGHTSVYWYQQALGLGLQFLLWYDEGEERNRGNFPPRFSGRQFPNYSSELNVNALELEDSALYLCASSLRQAIINNEQFFGPGTRLTVL.

V gene TRBV27 combines with J gene TRBJ1-4; possible D gene TRBD1, 6 bases. The CDR3 runs 14 residues. The germline V gene encodes CDR1 MNHEY and CDR2 SMNVEV (reference sequence). V lost 5 bases and J lost 3, with 10 bases in between. Written as DNA, the CDR3 is TGTGCCAGCAGTATTGACAGGTCTAATGAAAAACTGTTTTTT. Translating it yields CASSIDRSNEKLFF.

The J gene is TRBJ2-3, the V gene TRBV10-2, with unresolved D. The CDR3 contains 14 residues. Deletions cut 6 bases from V and 0 bases from J, with 10 bases between. Germline CDR1 reads WSHSY; CDR2 reads SAAADI. CDR3 in DNA: TGCGCCAGCAGCCCGACAACTAGCACAGATACGCAGTATTTT. This gives the protein CASSPTTSTDTQYF.

In DNA form, the CDR3 reads TGTGCCAGCAGCTTAACTGGGACAGGGGCCAACTATGGCTACACCTTC. The encoded protein is CASSLTGTGANYGYTF. V gene TRBV7-9 combines with J gene TRBJ1-2; 10 bases agree with TRBD1. Germline V gene lookup returns CDR1 SEHNR and CDR2 FQNEAQ (reference sequence). The CDR3 consists of 16 residues. V dropped 2 bases and J dropped 2; count of bases not matched to a gene: 5.

V is TRBV13 and J is TRBJ2-1; 9 nucleotides match TRBD2. The CDR3 has 16 amino acids. Per germline, CDR1 PRHDT and CDR2 FYEKMQ (reference sequence). V lost 2 bases and J lost 7; bases outside the gene matches: 9. This CDR3 reads CASSLFELAGRNEQFF. The DNA of the CDR3 is TGTGCCAGCAGCTTATTCGAACTAGCGGGTCGTAATGAGCAGTTCTTC.

The chain links TRBV5-6 to TRBJ2-7; 9 nucleotides line up with TRBD1. V dropped 3 bases and J dropped 4; count of bases not matched to a gene: 11. This CDR3 contains 16 residues. Germline loops: CDR1 SGHDT, CDR2 YYEEEE. The CDR3 loop is CASSWATGGVVYEQYF. CDR3 DNA: TGTGCCAGCAGCTGGGCCACAGGGGGCGTAGTATACGAGCAGTACTTC.

The sample holds one count of this clone. The V gene is TRBV2, the J gene TRBJ2-1; D possibly corresponds to TRBD1 (6 bases). V gave up 6 bases and J gave up 9 bases, with 12 bases separating them. This CDR3 has 12 residues. Germline loops: CDR1 SNHLY, CDR2 FYNNEI. The CDR3 DNA is TGTGCCAGCAGGGACAGTTTCCGTGAGCAGTTCTTC. This codes for CASRDSFREQFF. Full variable domain (remainder filled in from reference TRBV2 and TRBJ2-1): EPEVTQTPSHQVTQMGQEVILRCVPISNHLYFYWYRQILGQKVEFLVSFYNNEISEKSEIFDDQFSVERPDGSNFTLKIRSTKLEDSAMYFCASRDSFREQFFGPGTRLTVL.

A single count supports this clone. The V gene is TRBV27, the J gene TRBJ2-5, with D perhaps matching TRBD1 (6 bases). The last part of the DNA fits TRBJ2-7 better; the J call may be wrong. There are 15 residues in the CDR3. The germline gives CDR1 MNHEY, CDR2 SMNVEV (reference sequence). CDR3 DNA sequence: TGTGCCAGCAGTTTAAAAGTACAGGGAGACAGCGAGCAGTACTTC. Translating it yields CASSLKVQGDSEQYF.